These 20 T cell receptor beta chains came from one sample sequenced in a study of beta chain features in type 1 diabetes. Reverse transcribing all isolated RNA meant expressed TCRB transcripts were sequenced. Some clones are missing from TCRdb's copy, which holds only in-frame ones; the method was immunoSEQ multiplex PCR. The sample includes 220,000 or so clones, 68% of them seen just once. Sample: naive CD4+ T cells from blood. The receptors come from a man aged 30-40 years in good health.

V gene TRBV2 combines with J gene TRBJ1-2; D call uncertain. Germline V gives CDR1 SNHLY, CDR2 FYNNEI. Trimming took off 2 bases at V and 8 bases at J, with 18 bases between the two ends. The CDR3 length is 15 residues. CDR3 in amino acids: CASSEFVGRGLGYTF. For the CDR3, the DNA is TGTGCCAGCAGTGAATTCGTAGGGCGCGGGTTAGGCTACACCTTC. Variable domain in full (rest from reference TRBV2 and TRBJ1-2): EPEVTQTPSHQVTQMGQEVILRCVPISNHLYFYWYRQILGQKVEFLVSFYNNEISEKSEIFDDQFSVERPDGSNFTLKIRSTKLEDSAMYFCASSEFVGRGLGYTFGSGTRLTVV.

The chain combines TRBV2 with TRBJ2-5; D call uncertain. V lost 4 bases to trimming and J lost 2 bases, with 5 bases between them. This CDR3 contains 12 residues. Germline V gives CDR1 SNHLY, CDR2 FYNNEI. CDR3: CASSVGQETQYF. Here the CDR3 DNA reads TGTGCCAGCAGTGTGGGTCAAGAGACCCAGTACTTC. Based on the CDR3 plus reference TRBV2 and TRBJ2-5, the full variable domain is EPEVTQTPSHQVTQMGQEVILRCVPISNHLYFYWYRQILGQKVEFLVSFYNNEISEKSEIFDDQFSVERPDGSNFTLKIRSTKLEDSAMYFCASSVGQETQYFGPGTRLLVL.

In its sample, this clone was seen once. The junction does not match germline at one end; this may be a read error. The V gene is TRBV11-2, the J gene TRBJ2-5, with 7 bases aligning to TRBD2. CDR3 length: 14 residues. The germline V gene has CDR1 SGHAT and CDR2 FQNNGV. The CDR3 spells CASSLEQGGETQHF. In DNA form, the CDR3 reads TGTGCCAGCAGCTTAGAGCAGGGAGGGGAGACCCAGCACTTC. The entire variable domain, with the rest obtained from reference TRBV11-2 and TRBJ2-5, is as follows: EAGVAQSPRYKIIEKRQSVAFWCNPISGHATLYWYQQILGQGPKLLIQFQNNGVVDDSQLPKDRFSAERLKGVDSTLKIQPAKLEDSAVYLCASSLEQGGETQHFGPGTRLLVL.

V usage is TRBV5-6 and J usage is TRBJ1-2; maybe TRBD1 (5 bases). Looked up from germline, CDR1 is SGHDT and CDR2 is YYEEEE. Trimming removed 4 bases from V and 0 bases from J, with 13 bases in between. The CDR3 is 15 residues long. This CDR3 is CASSRRDFANYGYTF. The CDR3 bases are TGTGCCAGCAGCCGAAGGGACTTCGCTAACTATGGCTACACCTTC. The full variable domain, its missing parts supplied by reference TRBV5-6 and TRBJ1-2, is DAGVTQSPTHLIKTRGQQVTLRCSPKSGHDTVSWYQQALGQGPQFIFQYYEEEERQRGNFPDRFSGHQFPNYSSELNVNALLLGDSALYLCASSRRDFANYGYTFGSGTRLTVV.

This sequence joins TRBV30 and TRBJ2-2, with D possibly matching TRBD1 (5 bases). Trimming shortened V by 0 bases and J by 2 bases, and 7 bases separated the two germline ends. The CDR3 has 14 residues. CDR1 is GTSNPN and CDR2 is SVGIG in the germline V gene (reference sequence). The CDR3 DNA reads as TGTGCCTGGAGTGTGACAGTTAACACCGGGGAGCTGTTTTTT. Protein product: CAWSVTVNTGELFF.

The J gene is TRBJ1-2, the V gene TRBV29-1; 7 bases match TRBD1. After removal of 4 bases from V and 7 bases from J, the junction contained 9 bases not matched to a gene. CDR1 SQVTM and CDR2 ANQGSEA come from the germline V gene. The CDR3 extends over 13 amino acids. The CDR3: CSVVSSGGFGYTF. The CDR3 DNA reads as TGCAGCGTTGTCAGCTCAGGGGGATTTGGCTACACCTTC.

This clone was found once. The chain uses TRBV9 and TRBJ2-2, with D unclear. This CDR3 is 15 amino acids long. V was clipped by 0 bases and J by 5 bases, with 11 bases between them. Germline assignment: CDR1 SGDLS and CDR2 YYNGEE. As DNA, the CDR3 is TGTGCCAGCAGCGTAGAGGACCAGATTACCGGGGAGCTGTTTTTT. The encoded protein is CASSVEDQITGELFF.

This clone has just a few counts. The V call is TRBV7-2, the J call TRBJ2-1; 7 nucleotides match TRBD1. CDR1 is SGHTA, CDR2 FQGNSA, per germline. The CDR3 length is 13 residues. V lost 3 bases to trimming and J lost 6 bases; unmatched junction nucleotides: 2. As DNA, the CDR3 is TGTGCCAGCAGCTTGCGACAGGGCAATGAGCAGTTCTTC. Its translation: CASSLRQGNEQFF.

V usage is TRBV30 and J usage is TRBJ1-1; no firm D call. V was clipped by 5 bases and J by 1 base, with 11 bases between them. This CDR3 spans 13 amino acids. In germline, CDR1 is GTSNPN, CDR2 SVGIG (reference sequence). The CDR3 nucleotides read TGTGCCTGGCAGCCCAGCCCGAACACTGAAGCTTTCTTT. Amino acid sequence: CAWQPSPNTEAFF. The complete variable domain, with remaining parts taken from reference TRBV30 and TRBJ1-1, reads SQTIHQWPATLVQPVGSPLSLECTVEGTSNPNLYWYRQAAGRGLQLLFYSVGIGQISSEVPQNLSASRPQDRQFILSSKKLLLSDSGFYLCAWQPSPNTEAFFGQGTRLTVV.

The chain couples TRBV7-2 to TRBJ2-1; D possibly uses TRBD1 or TRBD2 (5 bases each). V lost 5 bases and J 8 bases, leaving 13 bases between the germline ends. CDR3 length: 13 residues. Germline loops: CDR1 SGHTA, CDR2 FQGNSA. The CDR3 DNA sequence: TGTGCCAGCAGCCCCGGCCGAGGGGATGAGCAGTTCTTC. Its translation is CASSPGRGDEQFF.

The chain combines TRBV15 with TRBJ2-1; TRBD1 might be the D (5 bases). The CDR3 totals 14 residues. Germline V CDR1 and CDR2: LNHNV, YYDKDF (reference sequence). V was clipped by 1 base and J by 8 bases, with 12 bases between them. The CDR3 sequence: CATSRVSGSHEQFF. The CDR3 nucleotides read TGTGCCACCAGCAGAGTTTCAGGGTCCCATGAGCAGTTCTTC.

With respect to this clone: Other nucleotide sequences from this sample produce the same CDR3. This chain connects TRBV30 to TRBJ2-3; TRBD1 or TRBD2 may be the D gene (6 bases each). The CDR3 is 13 residues long. V lost 0 bases and J lost 4, with 8 bases in between. Germline CDR1 and CDR2: GTSNPN and SVGIG (reference sequence). The CDR3 DNA sequence: TGTGCCTGGAGTGTAAGGGGGGCAGATACGCAGTATTTT. Its translation: CAWSVRGADTQYF.

The rearrangement links TRBV18 to TRBJ1-3; a possible D gene is TRBD1 (5 bases). Germline assignment: CDR1 KGHSH and CDR2 LQKENI. V was trimmed by 9 bases and J by 11 bases, leaving 8 bases between them. The CDR3 sequence is 9 residues long. The CDR3 DNA follows: TGTGCCAGATGGGACCCCATATATTTT. Encoded protein: CARWDPIYF.

This clone has just a few counts. The J gene is TRBJ2-7, the V gene TRBV30; D unresolved. The length of the CDR3 is 13 residues. V was clipped by 2 bases and J by 5 bases, with 13 bases between them. Germline V gene sequence: CDR1 GTSNPN, CDR2 SVGIG (reference sequence). The CDR3 nucleotides are TGTGCCTGGAGTCGAGTAGAGTGGGACGAGCAGTACTTC. Protein sequence: CAWSRVEWDEQYF. Using reference TRBV30 and TRBJ2-7 for the parts outside the CDR3, the full variable domain is SQTIHQWPATLVQPVGSPLSLECTVEGTSNPNLYWYRQAAGRGLQLLFYSVGIGQISSEVPQNLSASRPQDRQFILSSKKLLLSDSGFYLCAWSRVEWDEQYFGPGTRLTVT.

This clone was seen more than once but under ten times. J is TRBJ2-1 and V is TRBV28, with D possibly being TRBD1 (6 bases). CDR3 length equals 15 residues. V lost 3 bases, J lost 3 bases, and 12 bases lay in between. CDR1 MDHEN and CDR2 SYDVKM come from the germline V gene. CDR3 residues: CASSLWGRGYNEQFF. Written as DNA, the CDR3 is TGTGCCAGCAGTTTGTGGGGGCGAGGCTACAATGAGCAGTTCTTC. The full variable domain, in which reference TRBV28 and TRBJ2-1 provide the parts outside the CDR3, is DVKVTQSSRYLVKRTGEKVFLECVQDMDHENMFWYRQDPGLGLRLIYFSYDVKMKEKGDIPEGYSVSREKKERFSLILESASTNQTSMYLCASSLWGRGYNEQFFGPGTRLTVL.

The chain recombines TRBV7-2 with TRBJ2-1, with 11 bases lining up with TRBD2. Unmatched junction bases numbered 4, after V lost 4 bases and J lost 5 bases. Germline CDR1 SGHTA, CDR2 FQGNSA. CDR3 length: 15 amino acids. For the CDR3, the DNA is TGTGCCAGCAGCTCGCTAGCGGGGGGCCACAATGAGCAGTTCTTC. It encodes CASSSLAGGHNEQFF.

A few counts support this clone. At the DNA level, this CDR3 is encoded by other sequences in the same sample as well. The rearrangement uses TRBV20-1 and TRBJ2-5; D remains ambiguous. Between the trimmed V and J ends, which lost 1 base and 3 bases, there was a span of 3 bases. Looked up from germline, CDR1 is DFQATT and CDR2 is SNEGSKA (reference sequence). CDR3 length: 11 residues. For the CDR3, the DNA is TGCAGTGCTAGAGGGGAAGAGACCCAGTACTTC. Its protein product is CSARGEETQYF.

To note about this clone: Other nucleotide sequences from this sample produce the same CDR3. V is TRBV30 and J is TRBJ1-2, with unresolved D. Germline CDR1 and CDR2: GTSNPN and SVGIG (reference sequence). The V end lost 0 bases, the J end lost 0 bases, and 2 bases lay between the germline ends. The CDR3 is made up of 12 amino acids. The CDR3 DNA reads as TGTGCCTGGAGTGTTTCTAACTATGGCTACACCTTC. It is translated as CAWSVSNYGYTF.

The chain has TRBV7-9 and TRBJ1-2; possibly TRBD1 for D (6 bases). Per germline, CDR1 SEHNR and CDR2 FQNEAQ (reference sequence). CDR3 size: 15 residues. With 1 base removed from V and 2 bases from J, the gap between germline ends came to 11 bases. This CDR3 is CASSLVKDSNYGYTF. The CDR3 DNA reads as TGTGCCAGCAGCTTAGTGAAGGACAGCAACTATGGCTACACCTTC.

The chain employs TRBV10-3 and TRBJ2-1, with TRBD2 matching 8 bases. The ends lost 6 bases at V and 8 bases at J; junction bases unmatched: 15. This CDR3 is 16 amino acids long. The germline V gene encodes CDR1 ENHRY and CDR2 SYGVKD. The CDR3 DNA is TGTGCCATCAGCACCAAGGAGAGCGGGAGTTGGGATGAGCAGTTCTTC. This translates into CAISTKESGSWDEQFF.